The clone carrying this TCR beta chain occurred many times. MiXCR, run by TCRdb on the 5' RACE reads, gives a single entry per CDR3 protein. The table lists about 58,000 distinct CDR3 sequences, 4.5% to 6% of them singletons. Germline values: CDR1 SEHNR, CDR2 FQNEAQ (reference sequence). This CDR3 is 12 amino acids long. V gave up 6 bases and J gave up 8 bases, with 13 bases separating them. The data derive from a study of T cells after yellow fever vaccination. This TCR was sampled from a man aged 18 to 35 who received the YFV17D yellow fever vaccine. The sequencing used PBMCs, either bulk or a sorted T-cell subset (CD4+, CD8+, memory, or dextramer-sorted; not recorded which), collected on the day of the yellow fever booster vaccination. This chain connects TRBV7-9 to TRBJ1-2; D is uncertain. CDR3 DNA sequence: TGTGCCAGCAGTGAATCCCCGGGAGGCTACACCTTC. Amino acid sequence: CASSESPGGYTF. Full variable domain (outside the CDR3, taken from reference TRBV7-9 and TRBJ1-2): DTGVSQNPRHKITKRGQNVTFRCDPISEHNRLYWYRQTLGQGPEFLTYFQNEAQLEKSRLLSDRFSAERPKGSFSTLEIQRTEQGDSAMYLCASSESPGGYTFGSGTRLTVV.